This T cell receptor beta chain was captured in a study of cytomegalovirus exposure and HLA in healthy donors (dated by TCRdb to about 2017). About the study as a whole: An earlier analysis of roughly 500 of the donors reported approximately 280 Gb of sequence data and 117 million unique TCR beta sequences obtained from some 200 million T cells. An early release that covered several hundred HLA-typed donors contained about 300 gigabases of sequencing data and 65 million to 100 million unique TCR sequences. The genetic ancestry cluster associated with self-reported Caucasian donors included 70% to 85% of the roughly 410 genotyped donors. The study was designed to test whether signatures of past pathogen exposure could be identified by cataloging public T cell receptors. Using immunosequencing, the study profiled T cell repertoires from 550 to 750 subjects and related those repertoires to cytomegalovirus serostatus. A separate validation cohort of roughly 130 different subjects was used in addition to the roughly 700-subject first cohort. High-throughput TCR immunosequencing, statistical association of individual TCRs with disease status, and machine learning were combined to predict cytomegalovirus infection status. A later analysis re-examined previously published TCR beta repertoires from 600 to 700 donors and added high-resolution HLA genotyping to investigate patterns of TCR occurrence. Rather than drawing on any new phenotypic data, the later analysis identified candidate immune exposures from TCR beta sequences and the way those sequences occurred across donors. An earlier analysis of nearly 600 of the donors applied high-throughput TCR beta sequencing to assess whether each TCR beta V gene segment acted as functional or pseudogenic. Donor age, sex, ethnicity and CMV serostatus were collected together with the repertoire data. Genome-wide SNP genotypes for about 65% of the 666 donors were used in a later genetic analysis, which treated that subset as a discovery cohort. All discovery cohort repertoires had been generated using a single sequencing platform. HLA typing included class I and class II loci at four-digit resolution. The number of typed donors differed by locus: about 620-640 for A, B, C, DRB1 and DQB1; 500 to 550 for DQA1; about 600 for DPA1; and roughly 470 for DPB1. About five DR-DQ haplotypes were treated as single units for association and clustering because of strong linkage in the cohort. Among roughly 370 genotyped donors of the cohort, an average of around 240,000 unique TCR beta nucleotide sequences were sequenced per donor, roughly 20% of them non-productive. The paper's findings and limits, for the study overall: In the study, 164 TCR beta chains were listed as associated with cytomegalovirus. A later genetic analysis reported fewer N-insertions in productive TCRs among donors in an Asian-associated ancestry cluster than the roughly 700-donor mean. A further reported finding was that TCR beta sequences accurately predicted the HLA-A and HLA-B alleles for most subjects in the first cohort. An earlier analysis of several hundred of the donors showed that most TCR beta V segments appeared in productive rearrangements either about 90% or about 30% of the time, which broadly matched IMGT annotations. In a later analysis, several top co-occurrence clusters were reported to appear linked to parvovirus B19, influenza, CMV and Epstein-Barr virus. Because some donors lacked HLA typing at each locus, the association tests relied only on the typed subset. A later genetic analysis associated a missense DCLRE1C variant with V-gene and J-gene trimming of TCR beta chains, and an independent cohort replicated the association. Most CMV-associated TCR beta chains appeared to be HLA-restricted in a later analysis, and the HLA associations seemed to be driven largely by CMV exposure. In this cohort, only TCR beta chains were sequenced, and detectable features were limited by the absence of alpha or paired-chain data. Roughly uniform sequencing depth across donors was assumed in presence/absence analyses, although this assumption may not hold. In a later analysis, HLA-associated TCR beta chains showed more clonal expansion and lower generation probabilities than non-associated chains that were equally common. Cytomegalovirus status was reported to be diagnosed by the classifier with high specificity and sensitivity in both the original and validation cohorts. The authors suggested that the approach could potentially be extended to other disease states and immunological phenotypes. A cluster of highly shared sequence variants was judged likely to be a technical artifact of the sequencing pipeline. In a later analysis, TCR association rates were found to vary across HLA loci, with the most associated TCRs seen for DRB1 alleles and the fewest for HLA-C alleles. While some public TCRs were present in many individuals, most TCR sequences turned up only very rarely across donors. In vitro tests confirmed that three of the cytomegalovirus-associated TCR beta chains recognize cytomegalovirus antigens. Strong co-occurrence of HLA alleles, especially DR and DQ, made assigning TCR associations to individual alleles difficult. Immune exposure information for the cohort was limited to CMV serostatus. Some IMGT-functional V segments, including TRBV6-2 and TRBV6-3, could not be told apart with the 87-base-pair reads, so those segments were excluded. The earlier analysis of around 600 of the donors excluded 15 to 20 rarely observed V segments, including chromosome 9 orphons, because counts were too low. Linkage disequilibrium might explain the correlated functional status among segregating V segments, but an unknown experimental factor could not be ruled out. A later analysis associated about 17,000 TCR beta sequences with specific HLA alleles at a false discovery rate of 0.05.

The cohort comprised some 700 healthy bone marrow donors. All cohort members were sampled while nominally healthy, although unrecorded immune exposures were likely present. The donor was CMV seropositive and was included in the group of approximately 300 seropositive cohort members. A peripheral blood sample was collected from each donor, and TCR beta sequencing was performed on peripheral blood mononuclear cells. The Qiagen DNeasy Blood Extraction Kit was used to extract genomic DNA from the blood cell samples. Sequences MDHEN (CDR1) and SYDVKM (CDR2) are obtained from the germline V gene. The CDR3 has 14 amino acids, counting the end cysteine and phenylalanine. Just CDR3 DNA is preserved here, 42 bases in frame from base 1. V is pared back by 5 bases and J by 5 bases, with 12 bases lying between the germline termini. The sample holds one count of this clone. No cognate antigen has been identified for it. Per-nucleotide qualities are absent, and no much larger clonotype sits a single base away.

Library construction relied on the immunoSEQ multiplex PCR assay. A mixture of 60 forward primers for TCR Vbeta segments and 13 reverse primers for TCR Jbeta segments was used in the multiplex PCR. The CDR3 region of rearranged TCR beta genes was amplified from genomic DNA with a multiplex PCR assay. The amplified TCR beta libraries were sequenced on the Illumina HiSeq System as 87-base-pair reads. In the authors' own workflow: A later analysis tallied 70 million to 100 million unique TCR beta chains across the 600 to 700 repertoires, and about 12 million of those chains were shared by two or more donors. Raw reads were error-corrected and collapsed into unique sequences with a nearest-neighbor algorithm that merged closely related sequences to remove PCR and sequencing errors. Alignment of CDR3 sequences to IMGT reference sequences was used to assign V, D and J gene segments. Each retained sequence needed at least a six-nucleotide match to both a V gene segment and a J gene segment. A rearrangement counted as productive if the CDR3 had no stop codons and remained in frame with V and J, and every other rearrangement counted as non-productive. CDR3 was defined according to IMGT convention as the region running from the second conserved V-encoded cysteine to the conserved J-encoded phenylalanine. The earlier analysis of more than 450 of the donors excluded sequences that lacked an unambiguous match to a single V gene segment. An earlier analysis of almost 600 of the donors classified V segments as functional when productive rearrangements were above 56.7% and as segregating when the standard deviation between donors was above 5%. A statistical classification framework was developed to diagnose cytomegalovirus status using the catalog of TCR beta chain sequences. In a later analysis, V and J genes were assigned by comparing TCR nucleotide sequences against IMGT/GENE-DB human TR gene sequences. Using the TCRdist pipeline, a later analysis assigned CDR3 sequences along with most-parsimonious VDJ recombination scenarios. In a later analysis, each TCR beta chain was defined by its CDR3 amino acid sequence together with its V-gene family, and reads without a unique V-gene family were excluded. A later analysis removed nearly 600 highly shared, low-generation-probability nucleotide sequences to deal with suspected cross-contamination and a sequencing artifact. In a later analysis, a clonal expansion index for each public chain was calculated from normalized within-repertoire ranks of inferred template counts. In a later analysis, generation probabilities were computed using a VDJ recombination model fitted to out-of-frame rearrangements, and the results were checked against IGoR. A later analysis scored TCR-TCR, TCR-HLA and TCR-CMV co-occurrence with hypergeometric tests, applying a repertoire-size bias correction to TCR pairs. False discovery rates were estimated in a later analysis by permuting HLA or CMV assignments 20 times. In a later analysis, co-occurring TCRs were grouped with DBSCAN, and TCRdist sequence similarity was added when clustering was performed within HLA-allele-positive subsets. Repertoires with fewer than 30,000 or more than 120,000 public chains, plus five repertoires with anomalous nucleotide sharing, were excluded from co-occurrence clustering. TCRdb stores this immuneACCESS table with in-frame sequences only. Part of the clones is absent; in the studies checked, under half of the shortfall reflects unresolved V genes, and no reason is known for the rest. That table furnishes V, J and clone size, whereas the DNA furnished D and trimming. Within this sample are around 140,000 clones, with roughly 74% of them counted one time only. About 6.6% of the sample goes to the ten largest clones.

What was sequenced was PBMCs. The chain is encoded by TRBV28 joined to TRBJ2-2, with TRBD1 perhaps the D gene, on 6 matching bases. This clonotype was obtained from a woman between 35 and 50 years old in good health and CMV-seropositive. The DNA reads as follows: TGTGCCAGCAGTCCACCGGACAGAACCGGGGAGCTGTTTTTT. Translated, this gives CASSPPDRTGELFF.